The 18 T cell receptor beta chains in this list originate from one sample, sequenced in a study of cytomegalovirus exposure and HLA in healthy donors. The PCR had 60 Vbeta and 13 Jbeta primers. Assay: immunoSEQ multiplex PCR; the TCRdb copy retains only in-frame clones and omits some. This sample's table reports about 140,000 clones. The sequenced sample was PBMCs. The receptors derive from a young woman in good health and CMV-seronegative.

With regard to this clone: At one boundary the junction diverges from the germline segment, which might be a read error. V usage is TRBV28 and J usage is TRBJ2-3; 7 bases agree with TRBD2. Germline V lookup: CDR1 MDHEN, CDR2 SYDVKM. CDR3 size: 16 residues. CDR3 sequence: CASRGGTRQGRDKQYF. CDR3 nucleotide sequence: TGTGCCAGCAGGGGGGGGACCCGGCAGGGCCGCGATAAGCAGTATTTT.

This rearrangement joins TRBV11-2 to TRBJ1-6; TRBD1 matches 8 bases. Germline V gene lookup returns CDR1 SGHAT and CDR2 FQNNGV. V lost 2 bases and J lost 10; bases outside the gene matches: 7. The CDR3 totals 15 residues. The CDR3 bases are TGTGCCAGCAGCTTAATCCAGGGGGCAGTATCACCCCTCCACTTT. It specifies CASSLIQGAVSPLHF.

This chain connects TRBV5-6 to TRBJ2-5; weak D call: TRBD1 (6 bases). Trimming left V 4 bases short and J 4 bases short, with 20 bases between. Germline V gene data show CDR1 as SGHDT and CDR2 as YYEEEE. The CDR3 is 16 residues long. CDR3 in amino acids: CASSIRTHPRGETQYF. DNA for the CDR3: TGTGCCAGCAGCATACGGACCCACCCCAGGGGAGAGACCCAGTACTTC.

The chain employs TRBV29-1 and TRBJ2-7, with TRBD2 identical over 9 bases. The J segment lost 4 bases and the V segment lost 5 bases, leaving 6 bases of the junction unmatched. CDR3 size: 13 residues. Germline V CDR1 and CDR2: SQVTM, ANQGSEA. The CDR3 nucleotides read TGCAGCGTTTTGGGACTAGCAGTATACGAGCAGTACTTC. Translating it yields CSVLGLAVYEQYF.

The chain links TRBV19 to TRBJ2-5; 13 bases fit TRBD2. V was clipped by 5 bases and J by 5 bases; unmatched bases: 11. Germline lookup yields CDR1 LNHDA and CDR2 SQIVND (reference sequence). The CDR3 spans 17 residues. The CDR3 DNA sequence: TGTGCCAGTAGTCTTCGACTAGCGGGGGGCCGGGTGGAGACCCAGTACTTC. It specifies CASSLRLAGGRVETQYF.

This chain connects TRBV4-1 to TRBJ2-1, with 10 bases matching TRBD2. Germline-derived CDR1 and CDR2 are MGHRA and YSYEKL. This CDR3 is built from 18 residues. The V gene end was trimmed by 3 bases and the J gene end by 7 bases; junction bases not matched to a gene: 15. In nucleotides, the CDR3 is TGCGCCAGCAGCCATACGCCTCGGGCTAGCGGGAGCAGGAATGAGCAGTTCTTC. Translated, it gives CASSHTPRASGSRNEQFF.

The chain couples TRBV5-6 to TRBJ1-1, with 7 bases aligning to TRBD1. CDR1 and CDR2 from the germline V gene are SGHDT and YYEEEE. There are 14 residues in the CDR3. V shed 0 bases, J shed 6 bases, and the junction held 5 bases outside the gene matches. This CDR3 reads CASSLGPGTAEAFF. CDR3 sequence (DNA): TGTGCCAGCAGCTTGGGCCCAGGGACAGCTGAAGCTTTCTTT.

The rearrangement links TRBV5-4 to TRBJ2-1; tentative D call: TRBD2 (5 bases). This CDR3 is 14 amino acids long. The V gene's germline CDR1 is SGHNT and CDR2 YYREEE (reference sequence). V lost 0 bases to trimming and J lost 6 bases, with 10 bases between them. As DNA, the CDR3 is TGTGCCAGCAGCTTGGTCGGGATCCGCAATGAGCAGTTCTTC. Protein: CASSLVGIRNEQFF. Combining the CDR3 with reference TRBV5-4 and TRBJ2-1 gives the whole variable domain ETGVTQSPTHLIKTRGQQVTLRCSSQSGHNTVSWYQQALGQGPQFIFQYYREEENGRGNFPPRFSGLQFPNYSSELNVNALELDDSALYLCASSLVGIRNEQFFGPGTRLTVL.

The CDR3 is CASSVSAGAGARVQYF. The CDR3, as DNA: TGTGCCAGCAGCGTATCGGCGGGAGCGGGCGCCCGGGTTCAGTACTTC. The chain is built from TRBV9 and TRBJ2-4; 7 bases line up with TRBD2. V shed 1 base and J 11 bases; nucleotides not matched to a gene: 15. Germline CDR1 SGDLS, CDR2 YYNGEE. This CDR3 is built from 16 residues. Using reference TRBV9 and TRBJ2-4 for the parts outside the CDR3, the full variable domain is DSGVTQTPKHLITATGQRVTLRCSPRSGDLSVYWYQQSLDQGLQFLIQYYNGEERAKGNILERFSAQQFPDLHSELNLSSLELGDSALYFCASSVSAGAGARVQYFGAGTRLSVL.

The chain recombines TRBV6-6 with TRBJ2-1; tentatively, D is TRBD2 (5 bases). The V end was cut by 5 bases, the J end by 1 base, with 6 bases between. This CDR3 is 13 amino acids long. Germline V lookup: CDR1 MNHNY, CDR2 SVGAGI (reference sequence). The CDR3 spells CASSGRSYNEQFF. The CDR3 DNA reads TGTGCCAGCAGTGGGAGATCCTACAATGAGCAGTTCTTC.

The rearrangement joins TRBV5-1 to TRBJ2-1, with 7 bases fitting TRBD1. V gave up 1 base and J gave up 8 bases; unmatched junction bases: 3. The CDR3 is 13 amino acids. The germline V gene has CDR1 SGHRS and CDR2 YFSETQ. CDR3 nucleotides: TGCGCCAGCAGCTTGCAGGGGGTGGATGAGCAGTTCTTC. Its translation: CASSLQGVDEQFF.

CDR3 nucleotides: TGTGCCAGCAGCGATACGGGAGCCCCTTACAATGAGCAGTTCTTC. Translation: CASSDTGAPYNEQFF. The chain has TRBV7-2 and TRBJ2-1; tentative D call: TRBD2 (6 bases). Trimming removed 5 bases at V and 4 bases at J, with 15 bases between. This CDR3 has 15 residues. In germline, CDR1 is SGHTA, CDR2 FQGNSA.

The V and J genes are TRBV6-5 and TRBJ1-4; D gene uncertain. V was pared by 0 bases and J by 4 bases, with 9 bases between. In germline, CDR1 is MNHEY, CDR2 SVGAGI. The CDR3 runs to 15 residues. The CDR3 DNA sequence: TGTGCCAGCAGTTACTCGCACGTAGATAATGAAAAACTGTTTTTT. Protein product: CASSYSHVDNEKLFF.

The chain has TRBV7-3 and TRBJ2-2, with D uncertain. V was trimmed by 11 bases and J by 1 base, leaving 11 bases between them. This CDR3 comprises 13 residues. From germline, CDR1 is SGHTA and CDR2 FQGTGA. The CDR3 region is CASSPGNTGELFF. CDR3 in DNA: TGTGCCTCCTCCCCGGGGAACACCGGGGAGCTGTTTTTT.

V gene TRBV5-6 combines with J gene TRBJ1-4; TRBD1 agrees at 7 bases. The CDR3 extends over 15 amino acids. The germline V gene encodes CDR1 SGHDT and CDR2 YYEEEE. The V and J ends lost 3 bases and 6 bases, in that order; junction bases with no gene match: 8. The CDR3 sequence: CASSYRDSGYEKLFF. The CDR3 DNA follows: TGTGCCAGCAGCTACCGGGACAGTGGGTATGAAAAACTGTTTTTT.

The chain joins TRBV19 to TRBJ2-1, with 14 bases aligning to TRBD2. The V gene's germline CDR1 is LNHDA and CDR2 SQIVND (reference sequence). The CDR3 consists of 13 residues. Germline trimming cut 10 bases from V and 8 bases from J; bases unmatched to any gene: 4. The DNA of the CDR3 is TGTGCCACGCGGACTAGCGGGAGGCATGAGCAGTTCTTC. This codes for CATRTSGRHEQFF. Drawing the rest from reference TRBV19 and TRBJ2-1, the complete variable domain is DGGITQSPKYLFRKEGQNVTLSCEQNLNHDAMYWYRQDPGQGLRLIYYSQIVNDFQKGDIAEGYSVSREKKESFPLTVTSAQKNPTAFYLCATRTSGRHEQFFGPGTRLTVL.

The gene calls are TRBV6-5 and TRBJ1-4; 7 bases align to TRBD1. CDR1 MNHEY and CDR2 SVGAGI come from the germline V gene. The length of the CDR3 is 14 residues. Trimming took 5 bases from V and 4 from J; bases not matched to a gene: 4. CDR3 DNA: TGTGCCAGCAGTGAAGGGGGCGATAATGAAAAACTGTTTTTT. Protein product: CASSEGGDNEKLFF.

The chain has TRBV6-5 and TRBJ2-1; the D gene is possibly TRBD1 (6 bases). Trimming removed 6 bases at V and 8 bases at J, with 17 bases between. Germline assignment: CDR1 MNHEY and CDR2 SVGAGI. The CDR3 loop spans 14 amino acids. The chain's CDR3 is CASSRGGIFYEQFF. The CDR3 DNA sequence: TGTGCCAGCAGCCGAGGGGGTATTTTCTATGAGCAGTTCTTC.